These T cell receptor beta chains were read from a single sample in a study of blood T cells in healthy people across ages. TCRdb ran MiXCR on the 5' RACE reads and lists one entry per CDR3 protein. The sample has roughly 860,000 distinct CDR3 sequences, around 62% seen once; the top ten hold around a quarter. What was sequenced was blood. The receptors shown here come from a man aged 25 to 40 in good health. CDR3s include the opening cysteine and the closing phenylalanine or tryptophan. Expanded clones get a size class; other rows say once, few or many, or leave the size out.

v_call: TRBV20-1; clone_size: -; cdr3_length: 13; cdr3_aa: CSGSGGLQETQYF
v_call: TRBV7-9; clone_size: -; cdr3_length: 12; cdr3_aa: CASSSNSDEQFF
v_call: TRBV20-1; clone_size: -; cdr3_length: 12; cdr3_aa: CSVPGQLYGYTF
v_call: TRBV29-1; clone_size: -; cdr3_length: 13; cdr3_aa: CSVAGRGLHEQYF
v_call: TRBV6-2/TRBV6-3; clone_size: few; cdr3_length: 11; cdr3_aa: CASTRLDEQFF
v_call: TRBV7-3; clone_size: -; cdr3_length: 13; cdr3_aa: CASSAAPGDEQYF
v_call: TRBV6-2/TRBV6-3; clone_size: few; cdr3_length: 13; cdr3_aa: CASSYDYSDTQYF
v_call: TRBV20-1; clone_size: -; cdr3_length: 15; cdr3_aa: CSARTSGGATYEQYF
v_call: TRBV29-1; clone_size: once; cdr3_length: 11; cdr3_aa: CSGGTNYGYTF
v_call: TRBV29-1; clone_size: -; cdr3_length: 15; cdr3_aa: CSVVFLGQSTDTQYF
v_call: TRBV6-2/TRBV6-3; clone_size: few; cdr3_length: 16; cdr3_aa: CASSSLSGGSLDEQFF
v_call: TRBV7-2; clone_size: few; cdr3_length: 13; cdr3_aa: CASSLTPHNEQFF
v_call: TRBV7-2; clone_size: -; cdr3_length: 12; cdr3_aa: CARAGSANEQFF
v_call: TRBV9; clone_size: -; cdr3_length: 15; cdr3_aa: CASSVDADLQETQYF
v_call: TRBV20-1; clone_size: -; cdr3_length: 14; cdr3_aa: CSASDLYRATEQYF
v_call: TRBV7-6; clone_size: -; cdr3_length: 14; cdr3_aa: CASSLTAGSYEQYF
v_call: TRBV9; clone_size: few; cdr3_length: 14; cdr3_aa: CASGPGTGVDEQFF
v_call: TRBV10-3; clone_size: -; cdr3_length: 15; cdr3_aa: CAIRSPQGNPYEQYF